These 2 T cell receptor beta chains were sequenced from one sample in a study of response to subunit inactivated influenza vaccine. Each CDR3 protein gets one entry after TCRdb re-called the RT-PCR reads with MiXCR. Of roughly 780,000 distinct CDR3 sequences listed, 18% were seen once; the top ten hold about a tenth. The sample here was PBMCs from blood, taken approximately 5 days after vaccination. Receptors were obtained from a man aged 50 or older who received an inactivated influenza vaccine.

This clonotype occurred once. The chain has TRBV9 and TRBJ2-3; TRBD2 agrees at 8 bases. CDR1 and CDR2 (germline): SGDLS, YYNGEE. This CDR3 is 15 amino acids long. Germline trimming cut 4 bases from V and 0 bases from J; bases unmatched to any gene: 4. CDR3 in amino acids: CASSYSGISTDTQYF. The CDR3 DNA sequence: TGTGCCAGCAGCTATAGCGGGATTAGCACAGATACGCAGTATTTT.

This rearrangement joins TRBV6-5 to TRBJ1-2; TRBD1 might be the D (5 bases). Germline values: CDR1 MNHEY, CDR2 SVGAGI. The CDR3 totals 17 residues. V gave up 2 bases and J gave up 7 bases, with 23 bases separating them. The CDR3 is CASSYRVGGGDLSGYTF. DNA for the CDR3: TGTGCCAGCAGTTACCGAGTGGGTGGGGGTGATCTGAGTGGCTACACCTTC.